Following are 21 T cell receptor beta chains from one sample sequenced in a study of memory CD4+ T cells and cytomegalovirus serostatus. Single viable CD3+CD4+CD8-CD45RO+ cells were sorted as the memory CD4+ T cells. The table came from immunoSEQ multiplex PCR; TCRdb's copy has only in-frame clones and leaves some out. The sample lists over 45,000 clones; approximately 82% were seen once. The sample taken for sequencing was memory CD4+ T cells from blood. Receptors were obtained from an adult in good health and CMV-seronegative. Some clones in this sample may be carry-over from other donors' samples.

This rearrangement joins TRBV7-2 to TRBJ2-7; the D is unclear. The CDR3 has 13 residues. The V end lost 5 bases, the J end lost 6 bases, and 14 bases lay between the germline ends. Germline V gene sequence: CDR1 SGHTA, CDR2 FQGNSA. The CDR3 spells CASSLHSRFEQYF. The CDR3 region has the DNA TGTGCCAGCAGCCTACATAGCCGTTTCGAGCAGTACTTC.

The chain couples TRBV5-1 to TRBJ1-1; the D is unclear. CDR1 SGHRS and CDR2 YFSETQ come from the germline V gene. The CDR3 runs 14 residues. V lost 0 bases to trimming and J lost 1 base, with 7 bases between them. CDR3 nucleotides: TGCGCCAGCAGCTTGGACAGTGGGAACACTGAAGCTTTCTTT. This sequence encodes CASSLDSGNTEAFF.

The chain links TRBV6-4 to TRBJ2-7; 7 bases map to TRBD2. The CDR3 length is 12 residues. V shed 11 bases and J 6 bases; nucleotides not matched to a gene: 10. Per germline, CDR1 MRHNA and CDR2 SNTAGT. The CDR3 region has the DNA TGTGCCGTCTGGGGAGGGGTAGGCGAGCAGTACTTC. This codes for CAVWGGVGEQYF.

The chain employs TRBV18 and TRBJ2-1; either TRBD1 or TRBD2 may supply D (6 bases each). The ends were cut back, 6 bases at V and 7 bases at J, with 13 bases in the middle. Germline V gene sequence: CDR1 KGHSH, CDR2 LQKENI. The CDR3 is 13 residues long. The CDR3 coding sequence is TGTGCCAGCTCTTTTGGGGGGCAGAATGAGCAGTTCTTC. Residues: CASSFGGQNEQFF.

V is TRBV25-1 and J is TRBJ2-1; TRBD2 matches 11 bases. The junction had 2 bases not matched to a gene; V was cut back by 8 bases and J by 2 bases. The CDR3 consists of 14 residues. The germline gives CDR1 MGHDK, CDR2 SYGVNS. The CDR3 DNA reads TGTGCCAGCGGGGGACTAGCGGCCTACAATGAGCAGTTCTTC. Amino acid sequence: CASGGLAAYNEQFF.

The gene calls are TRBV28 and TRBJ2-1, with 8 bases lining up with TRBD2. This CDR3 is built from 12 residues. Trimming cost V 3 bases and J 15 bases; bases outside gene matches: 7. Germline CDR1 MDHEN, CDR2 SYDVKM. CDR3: CASSFQRERVFF. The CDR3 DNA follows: TGTGCCAGCAGTTTCCAGCGGGAGAGGGTGTTCTTC. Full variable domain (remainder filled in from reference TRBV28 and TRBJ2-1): DVKVTQSSRYLVKRTGEKVFLECVQDMDHENMFWYRQDPGLGLRLIYFSYDVKMKEKGDIPEGYSVSREKKERFSLILESASTNQTSMYLCASSFQRERVFFGPGTRLTVL.

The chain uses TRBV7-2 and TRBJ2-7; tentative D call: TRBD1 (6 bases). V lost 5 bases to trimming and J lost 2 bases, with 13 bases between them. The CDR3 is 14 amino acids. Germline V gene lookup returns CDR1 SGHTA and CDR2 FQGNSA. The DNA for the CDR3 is TGTGCCAGCAGCCAACAGGGCCGGGCCTACGAGCAGTACTTC. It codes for CASSQQGRAYEQYF.

CDR3 sequence (DNA): TGTGCCAGCAGCTCCTTACAGGGACTGGGCACTGAAGCTTTCTTT. This codes for CASSSLQGLGTEAFF. The chain joins TRBV5-6 to TRBJ1-1, with D perhaps TRBD1 (6 bases). V was shortened by 3 bases and J by 4 bases, with 16 bases between the two germline ends. The germline gives CDR1 SGHDT, CDR2 YYEEEE. The CDR3 extends over 15 amino acids.

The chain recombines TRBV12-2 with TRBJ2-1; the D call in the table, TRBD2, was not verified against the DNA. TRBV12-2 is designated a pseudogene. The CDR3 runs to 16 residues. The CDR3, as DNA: TGTGCAAGTCGCTTAACGTCTAGCGGACCCCTTAATGAGCAGTTCTTC. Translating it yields CASRLTSSGPLNEQFF.

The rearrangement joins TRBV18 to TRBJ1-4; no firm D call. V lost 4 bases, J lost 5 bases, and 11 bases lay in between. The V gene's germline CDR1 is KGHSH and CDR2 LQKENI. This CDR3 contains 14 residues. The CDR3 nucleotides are TGTGCCAGCTCACAGAACTCACGCAATGAAAAACTGTTTTTT. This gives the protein CASSQNSRNEKLFF. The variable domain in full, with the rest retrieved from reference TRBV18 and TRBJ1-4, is NAGVMQNPRHLVRRRGQEARLRCSPMKGHSHVYWYRQLPEEGLKFMVYLQKENIIDESGMPKERFSAEFPKEGPSILRIQQVVRGDSAAYFCASSQNSRNEKLFFGSGTQLSVL.

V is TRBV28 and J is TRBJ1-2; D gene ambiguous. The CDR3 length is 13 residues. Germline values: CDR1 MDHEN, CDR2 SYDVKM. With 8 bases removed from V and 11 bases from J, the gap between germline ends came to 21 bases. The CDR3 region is CASSGSHRWGYTF. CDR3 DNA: TGTGCCAGCTCGGGCAGCCATCGCTGGGGTTACACCTTC.

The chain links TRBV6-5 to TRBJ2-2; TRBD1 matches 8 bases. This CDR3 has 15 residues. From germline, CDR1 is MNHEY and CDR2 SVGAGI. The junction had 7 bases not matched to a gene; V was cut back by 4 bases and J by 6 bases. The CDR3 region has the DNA TGTGCCAGCAGTTCGGGACAGGTACAGGCCGGGGAGCTGTTTTTT. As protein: CASSSGQVQAGELFF.

Written as DNA, the CDR3 is TGTGCCAGCAGCTTGGATAGAACCGGGGAGCTGTTTTTT. It specifies CASSLDRTGELFF. The chain couples TRBV5-4 to TRBJ2-2; D unclear. CDR1 and CDR2 (germline): SGHNT, YYREEE (reference sequence). Trimming removed 0 bases at V and 5 bases at J, with 5 bases between. There are 13 residues in the CDR3.

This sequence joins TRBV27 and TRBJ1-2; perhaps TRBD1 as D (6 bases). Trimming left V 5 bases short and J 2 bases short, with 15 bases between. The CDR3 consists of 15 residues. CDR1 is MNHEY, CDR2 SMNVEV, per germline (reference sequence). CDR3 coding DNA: TGTGCCAGCAGTCGAGGACAGTGGGGAAACTATGGCTACACCTTC. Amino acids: CASSRGQWGNYGYTF.

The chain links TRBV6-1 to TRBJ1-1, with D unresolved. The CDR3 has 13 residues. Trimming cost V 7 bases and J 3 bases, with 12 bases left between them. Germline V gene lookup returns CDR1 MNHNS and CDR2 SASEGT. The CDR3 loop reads CASTPLVYTEAFF. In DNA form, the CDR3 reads TGTGCCAGCACCCCTCTCGTATACACTGAAGCTTTCTTT.

CDR3 sequence: CASSLWGASGNTIYF. CDR3 nucleotides: TGTGCCAGCAGTTTATGGGGGGCCTCTGGAAACACCATATATTTT. The chain joins TRBV28 to TRBJ1-3; D might be TRBD1 (6 bases). The ends were cut back, 0 bases at V and 0 bases at J, with 6 bases in the middle. The CDR3 runs to 15 residues. The germline V gene encodes CDR1 MDHEN and CDR2 SYDVKM. The full variable domain, rest sourced from reference TRBV28 and TRBJ1-3, is DVKVTQSSRYLVKRTGEKVFLECVQDMDHENMFWYRQDPGLGLRLIYFSYDVKMKEKGDIPEGYSVSREKKERFSLILESASTNQTSMYLCASSLWGASGNTIYFGEGSWLTVV.

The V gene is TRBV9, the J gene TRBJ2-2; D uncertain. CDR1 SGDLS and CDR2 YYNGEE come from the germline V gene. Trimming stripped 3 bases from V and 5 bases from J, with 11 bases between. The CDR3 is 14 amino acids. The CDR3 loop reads CASSALIETGELFF. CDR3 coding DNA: TGTGCCAGCAGCGCCCTGATCGAGACCGGGGAGCTGTTTTTT.

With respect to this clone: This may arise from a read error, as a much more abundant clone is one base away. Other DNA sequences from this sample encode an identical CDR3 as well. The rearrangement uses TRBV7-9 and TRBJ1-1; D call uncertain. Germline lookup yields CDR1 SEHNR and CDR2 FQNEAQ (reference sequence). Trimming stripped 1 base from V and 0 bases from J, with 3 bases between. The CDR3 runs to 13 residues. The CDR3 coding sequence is TGTGCCAGCAGCTTAGATATGAACACTGAAGCTTTCTTT. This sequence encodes CASSLDMNTEAFF.

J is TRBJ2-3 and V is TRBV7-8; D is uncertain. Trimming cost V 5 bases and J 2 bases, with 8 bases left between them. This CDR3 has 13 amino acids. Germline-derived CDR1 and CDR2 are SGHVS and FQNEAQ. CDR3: CASSVMNTDTQYF. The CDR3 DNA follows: TGTGCCAGCAGCGTAATGAACACAGATACGCAGTATTTT.

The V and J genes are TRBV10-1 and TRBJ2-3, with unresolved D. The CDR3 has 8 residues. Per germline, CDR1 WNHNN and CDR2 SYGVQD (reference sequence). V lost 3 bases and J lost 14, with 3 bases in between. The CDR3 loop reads CASSDLYF. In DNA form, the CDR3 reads TGCGCCAGCAGTGATCTGTATTTT.

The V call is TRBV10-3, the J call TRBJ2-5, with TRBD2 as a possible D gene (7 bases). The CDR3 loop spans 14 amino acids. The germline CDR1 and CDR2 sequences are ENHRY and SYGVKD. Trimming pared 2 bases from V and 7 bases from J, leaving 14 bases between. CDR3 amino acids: CAISEPQRGGTQYF. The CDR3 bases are TGTGCCATCAGTGAGCCTCAGAGGGGGGGGACCCAGTACTTC.